A selection of T cell receptor beta chains follows, all from one sample in a study of blood T cell repertoires in COVID-19. Sequencing used immunoSEQ multiplex PCR; TCRdb keeps in-frame clones, though not all of them. The table includes under 250,000 clones, roughly four fifths detected once. The sequencing input was peripheral blood. These receptors all stem from a woman in her 70s with COVID-19, enrolled during active disease. Both conserved end residues are part of each CDR3. The D gene is left open where the match is weak. Rows may omit the clone size; those that give it use once, few, many or a size class.

TRBD1	TRBV18	TRBJ2-2	.	TGTGCCAGCTCACCAACAAGGACAGGGAACACCGGGGAGCTGTTTTTT	CASSPTRTGNTGELFF
TRBD1	TRBV28	TRBJ1-5	.	TGTGCCGGACAGGGCGATAGCAATCAGCCCCAGCATTTT	CAGQGDSNQPQHF
TRBD1	TRBV6-6	TRBJ1-2	.	TGTGCCAGCAGTCCAGGGGGAAGCTATGGCTACACCTTC	CASSPGGSYGYTF
.	TRBV5-5	TRBJ2-5	.	TGTGCCAGCAGCTTGGTGGACAGTAAAGAGACCCAGTACTTC	CASSLVDSKETQYF
.	TRBV18	TRBJ1-2	few	TGTGCCAGCTCCTCTTCGAGGACACCGGTAGGCTACACCTTC	CASSSSRTPVGYTF
.	TRBV12-2	TRBJ2-5	.	TGTGCAAGTCGCACCCTAGCGGGAACGAAGACCCAGTACTTC	CASRTLAGTKTQYF
.	TRBV5-6	TRBJ1-1	.	TGTGCCAGCAGCCGTCTCTCCTCGTTGAACACTGAAGCTTTCTTT	CASSRLSSLNTEAFF
.	TRBV19	TRBJ1-1	.	TGTGCCAGTAAACAGAGTAGTAGACAGCTGAACACTGAAGCTTTCTTT	CASKQSSRQLNTEAFF
.	TRBV6-1	TRBJ1-2	.	TGTGCCAGCAGTGACAGGGTTAAGGACTACACCTTC	CASSDRVKDYTF
.	TRBV5-8	TRBJ1-3	once	TGTGCCAGCAGCTCGCGACAGGCTGGAAACACCATATATTTT	CASSSRQAGNTIYF
.	TRBV4-3	TRBJ2-5	.	TGCGCCAGCAGCCAAGATAAGAACAGGTACCAAGAGACCCAGTACTTC	CASSQDKNRYQETQYF
TRBD1	TRBV18	TRBJ2-7	.	TGTGCCAGCTCAGGACAGGGGTACGAGCAGTACTTC	CASSGQGYEQYF
TRBD1	TRBV5-1	TRBJ1-1	.	TGCGCCAGCAGCTCTTTGACAGGGGGGAACACTGAAGCTTTCTTT	CASSSLTGGNTEAFF
.	TRBV5-1	TRBJ2-1	.	TGCGCCAGCAGCAGTAGCGGCTCCTACAATGAGCAGTTCTTC	CASSSSGSYNEQFF
TRBD1	TRBV9	TRBJ1-3	.	TGTGCCAGCAGCGTTGCAGGGGGCGACACCATATATTTT	CASSVAGGDTIYF
.	TRBV6-5	TRBJ1-1	.	TGTGCCAGCAGTCCCATGCCGGGAAAAGCTTTCTTT	CASSPMPGKAFF
TRBD1	TRBV27	TRBJ1-5	.	TGTGCCAGCAGTTTTAGAGGGACAGGGAATCAGCCCCAGCATTTT	CASSFRGTGNQPQHF
.	TRBV4-2	TRBJ2-7	few	TGTGCCAGCAGCCAAGAACAGGGAAGCTCCTACGAGCAGTACTTC	CASSQEQGSSYEQYF
TRBD2	TRBV5-4	TRBJ2-7	.	TGTGCCAGCAGCTCCCTACTAGCGGGAGTAGGCGAGCAGTACTTC	CASSSLLAGVGEQYF
.	TRBV27	TRBJ2-7	.	TGTGCCAGCAGTTTATCTAGGAGCTCCTACGAGCAGTACTTC	CASSLSRSSYEQYF
.	TRBV19	TRBJ2-5	.	TGTGCCAGTAGTTTCACTCACCAAGAGACCCAGTACTTC	CASSFTHQETQYF
.	TRBV5-1	TRBJ1-2	.	TGCGCCAGCAGCAATGGGAGGGGAGACTATGGCTACACCTTC	CASSNGRGDYGYTF
TRBD1	TRBV19	TRBJ1-5	.	TGTGCCAGTAGTATCCCGGGACAGGGTCGGAATCAGCCCCAGCATTTT	CASSIPGQGRNQPQHF
.	TRBV28	TRBJ1-1	.	TGTGCCAGCAGTACCCCGGGACATGCGAACACTGAAGCTTTCTTT	CASSTPGHANTEAFF
TRBD1	TRBV29-1	TRBJ2-7	.	TGCAGCGTTACCGGACAGGGGTACGAGCAGTACTTC	CSVTGQGYEQYF
TRBD1	TRBV2	TRBJ1-6	.	TGTGCCAGCAGTGGGGGACAGGGTCGTACACCCCTCCACTTT	CASSGGQGRTPLHF
.	TRBV6-5	TRBJ2-1	.	TGTGCCAGCACCCAAGTGGAGGGGTACTACAATGAGCAGTTCTTC	CASTQVEGYYNEQFF
.	TRBV21-1	TRBJ1-1	.	TGTGCCAGCAGCAAAGCCCTAGACAGGGAGTGGGGCACTGAAGCTTTCTTT	CASSKALDREWGTEAFF
.	TRBV5-1	TRBJ2-5	.	TGCGCCAGCAGCTTGGCTAGCGTACGGGAAGAGACCCAGTACTTC	CASSLASVREETQYF
TRBD2	TRBV6-6	TRBJ2-7	.	TGTGCCAGCAAGCGGGATTCATACGAGCAGTACTTC	CASKRDSYEQYF
.	TRBV7-8	TRBJ1-3	.	TGTGCCAGCAGCTTTGACAGGTCGAGCTCTGGAAACACCACATATTTT	CASSFDRSSSGNTTYF
TRBD1	TRBV12-3/TRBV12-4	TRBJ1-2	.	TGTGCCAGCACCCGGACAGGGGGTGATGGCTACACCTTC	CASTRTGGDGYTF
TRBD2	TRBV18	TRBJ2-1	.	TGTGCCAGCTCACTTACACTAGCGGGAGTCAATGAGCAGTTCTTC	CASSLTLAGVNEQFF
TRBD1	TRBV10-3	TRBJ2-6	.	TGTGCCATCAGTGAGTCGAAGGGACAGGGGGCCAACGTCCTGACTTTC	CAISESKGQGANVLTF
.	TRBV6-2/TRBV6-3	TRBJ2-1	.	TGTGCCAGCAGTTTGGGGGGCTCCTACAATGAGCAGTTCTTC	CASSLGGSYNEQFF
TRBD1	TRBV5-4	TRBJ1-6	.	TGTGCCAGCAGCTCTGAACCGGGACAGACTAATTCACCCCTCCACTTT	CASSSEPGQTNSPLHF
TRBD2	TRBV3-1/TRBV3-2	TRBJ2-7	.	TGTGCCAGCAGCCAAGATAGACTAGCGGGAGGCTCAAGGTACGAGCAGTACTTC	CASSQDRLAGGSRYEQYF